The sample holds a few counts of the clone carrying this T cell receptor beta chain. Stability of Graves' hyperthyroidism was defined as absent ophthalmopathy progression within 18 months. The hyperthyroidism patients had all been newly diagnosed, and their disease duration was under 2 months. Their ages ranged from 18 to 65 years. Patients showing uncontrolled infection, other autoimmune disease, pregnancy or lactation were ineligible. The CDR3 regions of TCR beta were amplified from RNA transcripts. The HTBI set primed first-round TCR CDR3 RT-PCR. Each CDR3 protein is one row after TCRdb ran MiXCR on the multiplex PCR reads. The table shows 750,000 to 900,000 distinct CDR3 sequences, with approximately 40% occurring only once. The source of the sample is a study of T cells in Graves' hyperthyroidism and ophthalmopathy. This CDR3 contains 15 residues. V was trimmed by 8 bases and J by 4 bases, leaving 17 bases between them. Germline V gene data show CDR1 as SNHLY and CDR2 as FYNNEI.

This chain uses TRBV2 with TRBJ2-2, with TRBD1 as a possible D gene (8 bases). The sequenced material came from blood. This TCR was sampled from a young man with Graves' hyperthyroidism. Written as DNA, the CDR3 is TGTGCCAGCTACTGGACAGGGAGGGGCACCGGGGAGCTGTTTTTT. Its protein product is CASYWTGRGTGELFF.